This TCR beta chain originates from a study of T-cell reconstitution after alpha-beta-depleted transplantation in children (TCRdb year 2016). Regarding the research as a whole: Using TCR repertoire profiling, the study followed T-cell immune reconstitution in a quantitative way in children after TCRalphabeta/CD19-depleted allogeneic hematopoietic cell transplantation. Results and caveats for the whole study, not just this receptor: The high TCRbeta diversity at day 60 in some patients was ascribed to recipient T cells and intrathymic progenitors that had survived conditioning. About two months after transplant, the apparently early recovery of alphabetaT-cell counts reportedly depended on just several hundred clones that had expanded rapidly and came from non-depleted graft cells. The frequencies of hyperexpanded clones fell over the following months, and after one year, T-cell counts and TCRbeta diversity were mostly attributed to newly produced T cells.

V is clipped by 6 bases and J by 4 bases, and the sequence between their germline boundaries is 15 bases long. CDR3 length: 14 amino acids, cysteine to phenylalanine. CDR3 DNA only is kept here, 42 bases in frame from base 1. Library creation used PCR. Instrument used: Illumina HiSeq 2500. TCR library preparation used molecular barcoding, with unique molecular identifiers applied to normalize quantification of the TCRbeta repertoire. Starting from the raw public reads, TCRdb applied fastp trimming at Q25, assembled clones with MiXCR and retained in-frame beta chains. Merged by CDR3 protein, the rows form single entries marked with the most common genes and DNA. In all, the sample holds 600,000 to 700,000 distinct CDR3 sequences, and around 13% of those were seen once. Approximately 0.8% of the sample goes to the ten largest clones. The sample's treatment or condition label, in plain terms: allogeneic hematopoietic cell transplantation with graft depleted of TCRalphabeta T cells and CD19 B cells. The children who served as transplant recipients had been given grafts of TCRalphabeta/CD19-depleted allogeneic hematopoietic cells.

The table lists this clonotype with many counts. The antigen it binds to is not known. No base quality values were provided; no much bigger clone lies one nucleotide off. The sample was PBMCs, taken before TCRalphabeta/CD19-depleted stem cell transplant. This sequence uses TRBV12-3 or TRBV12-4 and TRBJ2-5; 5 matching bases give a weak D call of TRBD2. The TCR sequence derives from a girl aged 2 to 9 with congenital amegakaryocytic thrombocytopenia, due to receive a stem cell transplant. The sequenced DNA: TGTGCCAGCAGCTCTACGAGCCGGGGAGAGACCCAGTACTTC. Its coded protein is CASSSTSRGETQYF.